This is a list of T cell receptor beta chains from one sample in a study of T-cell reconstitution after alpha-beta-depleted transplantation in children. TCRdb re-called the PCR reads through MiXCR, storing one row per CDR3 protein. Of around 450,000 distinct CDR3 sequences in the sample, 16% are singletons; the top ten hold about 32%. The starting material was PBMCs, mostly from graft donor cells, obtained 360 days after TCRalphabeta/CD19-depleted stem cell transplant. The receptors here all came from a boy under two years old who had a stem cell transplant for Wiskott-Aldrich syndrome, so the T cells may come from the graft donor. The CDR3 runs from the conserved cysteine through the conserved F or W. The D gene is left open where the match is weak. Not all rows give a size; the values are once, few, many and, for expanded clones, a class.

>15|many|TRBJ2-7|TRBV7-8|TRBD2
TGTGCCAGCAGCTTAGAAGTAGCGGGAGGCTACGAGCAGTACTTC
CASSLEVAGGYEQYF
>12|-|TRBJ2-4|TRBV29-1|-
TGCAGCGTTGGGGACGTTGGAAACATTCAGTACTTC
CSVGDVGNIQYF
>15|few|TRBJ1-1|TRBV5-4|-
TGTGCCAGCTTTAACCGACAGCAAGAGAACACTGAAGCTTTCTTT
CASFNRQQENTEAFF
>14|few|TRBJ1-1|TRBV12-3/TRBV12-4|TRBD1
TGTGCCAGCAGGGCTACCGGGACAGGGAGTAGGGCTTTCTTT
CASRATGTGSRAFF
>16|few|TRBJ2-2|TRBV6-5|-
TGTGCCAGCAGTTACCCTGGGGGACTGTGGTCCGGGGAGCTGTTTTTT
CASSYPGGLWSGELFF
>13|few|TRBJ1-1|TRBV6-1|-
TGTGCCAGTTATCCGCGACAGGTGGCGGAAGCTTTCTTT
CASYPRQVAEAFF
>14|many|TRBJ2-5|TRBV12-3/TRBV12-4|-
TGTGCCAGCAGTCTCCCTGTGGAGCCAGAGACCCAGTACTTC
CASSLPVEPETQYF
>15|few|TRBJ2-5|TRBV4-1|-
TGCGCCAGCAGACGAATTCGGGACCGGCAAGAGACCCAGTACTTC
CASRRIRDRQETQYF
>12|few|TRBJ1-1|TRBV6-1|-
TGTGCCAGCAGCACAGGTATCCCTGAAGCTTTCTTT
CASSTGIPEAFF
>15|-|TRBJ2-7|TRBV20-1|TRBD2
TGCAGTGCTAGAGATCCGTCGGGAGGCCTATACGAGCAGTACTTC
CSARDPSGGLYEQYF
>16|few|TRBJ2-7|TRBV20-1|TRBD2
TGCAGTGCTCCCCTCATACCGAGCGGGGATCCCTACGAGCAGTACTTC
CSAPLIPSGDPYEQYF
>13|-|TRBJ2-7|TRBV10-3|-
TGTGCCATCAGTGGGACACTCAACTACGAGCAGTACTTC
CAISGTLNYEQYF
>14|few|TRBJ2-7|TRBV12-3/TRBV12-4|TRBD2
TGTGCCAGCATGAAGCGGACTAGCGGGACCGAGCAGTACTTC
CASMKRTSGTEQYF
>12|-|TRBJ2-2|TRBV12-3/TRBV12-4|-
TGTGCCAGCAGTTTACAGGGCGGGGAGCTGTTTTTT
CASSLQGGELFF
>14|-|TRBJ2-7|TRBV7-9|-
TGTGCCAGCAGCTTCGGGAGATCAGTCTACGAGCAGTACTTC
CASSFGRSVYEQYF
>15|few|TRBJ2-1|TRBV6-2/TRBV6-3|TRBD1
TGTGCCAGCAGCCGCGGGACAGGGCCCTACAATGAGCAGTTCTTC
CASSRGTGPYNEQFF
>13|many|TRBJ1-1|TRBV24-1|-
TGTGCCACCAGTGAAGGAATGAACACTGAAGCTTTCTTT
CATSEGMNTEAFF
>13|-|TRBJ2-5|TRBV12-3/TRBV12-4|-
TGTGCCAGCAGTTCCTTGACAATAGAGACCCAGTACTTC
CASSSLTIETQYF
>14|few|TRBJ2-7|TRBV7-8|-
TGTGCCAGCAGCTCGGACCCCCTGGGAGGCGAGCAGTACTTC
CASSSDPLGGEQYF
>17|-|TRBJ2-2|TRBV7-2|TRBD2
TGTGCCAGCAGCTCAGCTAGGACTAGTCGTGACACCGGGGAGCTGTTTTTT
CASSSARTSRDTGELFF
>12|few|TRBJ2-7|TRBV10-3|-
TGTGCCATCAGTGAGTCTGTGGGGGCCCCCTACTTC
CAISESVGAPYF
>15|-|TRBJ2-5|TRBV6-5|-
TGTGCCAGCAGTTACAGCCACAGGGACGGCGAGACCCAGTACTTC
CASSYSHRDGETQYF
>12|-|TRBJ2-1|TRBV24-1|TRBD2
TGTGCTACGGGCGGGAGCTACAATGAGCAGTTCTTC
CATGGSYNEQFF
>15|-|TRBJ2-1|TRBV12-3/TRBV12-4|-
TGTGCCAGCAGTTTAGGACTAGTACACTACAATGAGCAGTTCTTC
CASSLGLVHYNEQFF
>15|many|TRBJ2-7|TRBV15|-
TGTGCCACCAGCAGAGAGGGTCCCCTTGTGGACGAGCAGTACTTC
CATSREGPLVDEQYF
>14|-|TRBJ2-1|TRBV19|-
TGTGCCAGTAGTCCGTCCAGGGTCTACAATGAGCAGTTCTTC
CASSPSRVYNEQFF
>11|few|TRBJ1-4|TRBV20-1|-
TGCAGTGCTAGCCGAACTGAAAAACTGTTTTTT
CSASRTEKLFF
>12|few|TRBJ2-1|TRBV10-3|-
TGTGCCATCAGTGTCCCGGGGGATGAGCAGTTCTTC
CAISVPGDEQFF
>17|few|TRBJ2-2|TRBV12-3/TRBV12-4|TRBD2
TGTGCCAGCAGTACGGGACTAGCGGGAGTAATTGACGGGGAGCTGTTTTTT
CASSTGLAGVIDGELFF
>13|-|TRBJ2-7|TRBV20-1|-
TGCAGTGCGAAGGGAACCCCAAGCAAGATGGAGTACTTC
CSAKGTPSKMEYF
>15|few|TRBJ1-2|TRBV7-6|TRBD1
TGTGCCAGCAGCCCGGACAGGGGTACGAACTATGGCTACACCTTC
CASSPDRGTNYGYTF
>14|-|TRBJ2-7|TRBV3-1|-
TGTGCCAGCAGCCACCAGCCTGGAAAGGGAGAGCAGTACTTC
CASSHQPGKGEQYF
>16|few|TRBJ2-1|TRBV24-1|TRBD1
TGTGCCACCAGTGATTTGAGGACAGGGGGAGGCAATGAGCAGTTCTTC
CATSDLRTGGGNEQFF
>16|-|TRBJ2-2|TRBV11-2|-
TGTGCCAGCAGCTTAGGGGTAGGGGCGAACACCGGGGAGCTGTTTTTT
CASSLGVGANTGELFF
>16|few|TRBJ2-1|TRBV9|-
TGTGCCAGCAGCGAGGCCCCCCGTCGCGTCGCGGATGAGCAGTTCTTC
CASSEAPRRVADEQFF
>17|few|TRBJ2-1|TRBV2|-
TGTGCCAGCAGTGCCCTCGGTGAAGGGGCGCGAGACCATGAGCAGTTCTTC
CASSALGEGARDHEQFF
>14|once|TRBJ1-2|TRBV20-1|-
TGCAGTGCTAGAGATCCCGGGCTTGGCTATGGCTACACCTTC
CSARDPGLGYGYTF
>16|-|TRBJ2-1|TRBV12-3/TRBV12-4|TRBD2
TGTGCCAGCAGTCGCACCGGGACTAGGCCGTACAATGAGCAGTCCTTC
CASSRTGTRPYNEQSF
>12|-|TRBJ2-7|TRBV29-1|-
TGCAGCGTTGGACACCCAGGCTACGAGCAGTACTTC
CSVGHPGYEQYF
>14|-|TRBJ1-4|TRBV7-7|-
TGTGCCAGCAGCTCGGGACCGAATAATGAAAAACTGTTTTTT
CASSSGPNNEKLFF
>12|-|TRBJ2-7|TRBV20-1|TRBD1
TGCAGTGCTAAACCAGGGGGCTACGAGCAGTACTTC
CSAKPGGYEQYF
>16|few|TRBJ2-1|TRBV7-9|-
TGTGCCAGCAGTTACCCGAACAGGTTCTCCTACAATGAGCAGTTCTTC
CASSYPNRFSYNEQFF
>14|few|TRBJ2-1|TRBV27|TRBD2
TGTGCCAGCAGTTTTGCGGGGGGGAGGAATGAGCAGTTCTTC
CASSFAGGRNEQFF
>12|-|TRBJ1-6|TRBV3-1|-
TGTGCCAGCAGCCCCTATAATTCACCCCTCCACTTT
CASSPYNSPLHF
>18|-|TRBJ1-6|TRBV28|-
TGTGCCAGCAGTTTAGGATGGGGGTACAGGGACTATAATTCACCCCTCCACTTT
CASSLGWGYRDYNSPLHF
>12|few|TRBJ1-1|TRBV7-6|-
TGTGCCAGCAGCCCTCATTGGAGTGAAGCTTTCTTT
CASSPHWSEAFF
>21|few|TRBJ2-6|TRBV21-1|-
TGTGCCAGCAGCAAAGCGGTGGGGGGACTCTCTTTCAGCTCTGGGGCCAACGTCCTGACTTTC
CASSKAVGGLSFSSGANVLTF
>16|few|TRBJ2-7|TRBV27|TRBD1
TGTGCCAGCAGTTCGACTCCGGGACAGCGATACTACGAGCAGTACTTC
CASSSTPGQRYYEQYF
>18|few|TRBJ2-1|TRBV4-3|TRBD2
TGCGCCAGCAGCCAAGCAAAATCGACTAGCGGGAGGGCCTTTGAGCAGTTCTTC
CASSQAKSTSGRAFEQFF
>18|-|TRBJ2-3|TRBV23-1|TRBD2
TGCGCCAGCACCCTCCGATCCGGGACTAGCGTGGGCACAGATACGCAGTATTTT
CASTLRSGTSVGTDTQYF
>16|-|TRBJ2-2|TRBV24-1|TRBD1
TGTGCCACCAGTGATTCCGGGCAGGGGGCCAACGGGGAGCTGTTTTTT
CATSDSGQGANGELFF
>16|many|TRBJ2-3|TRBV29-1|-
TGCAGCGTTGGCGACCAGGGAGGATGGGGACACGGGACGCAGTATTTT
CSVGDQGGWGHGTQYF
>15|few|TRBJ2-5|TRBV28|TRBD1
TGTGCCAGCAGTTTACCGTCAGGGGGCCAAGAGACCCAGTACTTC
CASSLPSGGQETQYF
>18|few|TRBJ2-3|TRBV20-1|-
TGCAGTGCGGCAAGTTTGGGGGGCGGATCTTCTAGCACAGATACGCAGTATTTT
CSAASLGGGSSSTDTQYF
>17|-|TRBJ2-1|TRBV20-1|-
TGCAGTGCTAGTAGGTTAAGAGGGGTGGGCTCCTACAATGAGCAGTTCTTC
CSASRLRGVGSYNEQFF
>13|few|TRBJ2-5|TRBV29-1|TRBD1
TGCAGCGTTAGACGACAGGGCCGAAAGACCCAGTACTTC
CSVRRQGRKTQYF